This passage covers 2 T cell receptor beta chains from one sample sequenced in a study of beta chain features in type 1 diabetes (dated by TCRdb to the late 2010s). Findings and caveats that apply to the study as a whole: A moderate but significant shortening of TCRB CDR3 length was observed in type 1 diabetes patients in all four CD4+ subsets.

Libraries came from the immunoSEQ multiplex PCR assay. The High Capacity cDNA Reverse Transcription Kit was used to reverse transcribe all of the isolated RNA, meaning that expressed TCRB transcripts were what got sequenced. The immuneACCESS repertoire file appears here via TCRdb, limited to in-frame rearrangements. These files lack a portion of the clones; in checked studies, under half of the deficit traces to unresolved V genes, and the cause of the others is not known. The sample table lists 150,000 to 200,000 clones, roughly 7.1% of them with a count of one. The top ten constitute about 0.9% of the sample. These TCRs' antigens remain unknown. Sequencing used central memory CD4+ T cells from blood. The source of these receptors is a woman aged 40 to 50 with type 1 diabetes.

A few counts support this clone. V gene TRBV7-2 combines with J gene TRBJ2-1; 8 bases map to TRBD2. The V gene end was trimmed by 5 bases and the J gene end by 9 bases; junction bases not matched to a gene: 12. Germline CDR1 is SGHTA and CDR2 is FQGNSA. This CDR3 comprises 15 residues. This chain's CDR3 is CASSPRGAGGGEQFF. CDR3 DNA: TGTGCCAGCAGCCCGCGGGGGGCGGGGGGAGGTGAGCAGTTCTTC.

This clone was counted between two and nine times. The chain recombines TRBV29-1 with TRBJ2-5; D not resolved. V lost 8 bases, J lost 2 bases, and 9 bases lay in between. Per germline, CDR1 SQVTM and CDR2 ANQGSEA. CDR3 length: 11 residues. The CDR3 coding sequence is TGCAGCTCTAGAAAACAAGAGACCCAGTACTTC. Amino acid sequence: CSSRKQETQYF.